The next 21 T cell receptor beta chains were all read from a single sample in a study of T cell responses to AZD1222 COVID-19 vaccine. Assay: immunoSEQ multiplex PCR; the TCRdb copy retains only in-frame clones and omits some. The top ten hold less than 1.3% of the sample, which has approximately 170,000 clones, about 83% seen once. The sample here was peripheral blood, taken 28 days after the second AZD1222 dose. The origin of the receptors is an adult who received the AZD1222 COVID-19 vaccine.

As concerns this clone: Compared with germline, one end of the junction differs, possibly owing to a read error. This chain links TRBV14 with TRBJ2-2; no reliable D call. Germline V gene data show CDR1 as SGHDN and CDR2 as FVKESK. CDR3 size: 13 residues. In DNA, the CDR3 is TGTGCCAGCAGCGAAGAGAACACCGGGGAGCTGTTTTTT. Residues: CASSEENTGELFF. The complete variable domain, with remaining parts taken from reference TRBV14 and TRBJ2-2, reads EAGVTQFPSHSVIEKGQTVTLRCDPISGHDNLYWYRRVMGKEIKFLLHFVKESKQDESGMPNNRFLAERTGGTYSTLKVQPAELEDSGVYFCASSEENTGELFFGEGSRLTVL.

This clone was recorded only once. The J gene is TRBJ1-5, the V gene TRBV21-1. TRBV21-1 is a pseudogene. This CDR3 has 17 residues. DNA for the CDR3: TGTGCCAGCAGCACCCCACAAGGAGGGAAAAGCAATCAGCCCCAGCATTTT. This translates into CASSTPQGGKSNQPQHF.

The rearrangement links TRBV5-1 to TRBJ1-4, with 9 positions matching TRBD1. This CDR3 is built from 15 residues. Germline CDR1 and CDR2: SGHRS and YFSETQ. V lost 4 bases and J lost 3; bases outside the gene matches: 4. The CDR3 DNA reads TGCGCCAGCAGCCCACAGGGGGCAGCTAATGAAAAACTGTTTTTT. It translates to CASSPQGAANEKLFF.

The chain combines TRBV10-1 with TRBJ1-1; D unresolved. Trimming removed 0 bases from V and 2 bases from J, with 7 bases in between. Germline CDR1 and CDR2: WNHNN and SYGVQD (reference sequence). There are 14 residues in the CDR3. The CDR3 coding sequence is TGCGCCAGCAGTGAGTCACCCGGTAACACTGAAGCTTTCTTT. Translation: CASSESPGNTEAFF.

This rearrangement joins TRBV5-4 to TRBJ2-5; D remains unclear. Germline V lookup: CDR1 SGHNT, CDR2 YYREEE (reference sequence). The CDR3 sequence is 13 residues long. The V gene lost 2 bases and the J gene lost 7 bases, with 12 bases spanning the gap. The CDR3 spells CASSLTNDGTQYF. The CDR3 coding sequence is TGTGCCAGCAGCTTAACTAACGACGGGACCCAGTACTTC.

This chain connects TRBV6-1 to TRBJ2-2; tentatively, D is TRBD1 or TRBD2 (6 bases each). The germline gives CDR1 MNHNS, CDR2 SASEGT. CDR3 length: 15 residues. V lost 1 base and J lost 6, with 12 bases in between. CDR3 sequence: CASSEEGGAAGELFF. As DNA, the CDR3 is TGTGCCAGCAGTGAAGAGGGGGGAGCGGCCGGGGAGCTGTTTTTT.

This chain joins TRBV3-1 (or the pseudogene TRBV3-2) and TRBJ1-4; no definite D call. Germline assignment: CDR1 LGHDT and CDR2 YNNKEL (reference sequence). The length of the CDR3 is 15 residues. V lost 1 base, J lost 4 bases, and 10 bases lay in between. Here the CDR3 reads CASSQADGFNEKLFF. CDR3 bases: TGTGCCAGCAGCCAAGCTGACGGGTTTAATGAAAAACTGTTTTTT.

The CDR3 loop reads CASSLEPGNSNQPQHF. CDR3 DNA: TGTGCCAGCAGCTTGGAACCGGGAAACAGCAATCAGCCCCAGCATTTT. The rearrangement links TRBV5-5 to TRBJ1-5; D remains unclear. V shed 0 bases and J shed 1 base, with 11 bases lying between them. The germline gives CDR1 SGHKS, CDR2 YYEKEE (reference sequence). The CDR3 totals 16 residues. The whole variable domain, filled in from reference TRBV5-5 and TRBJ1-5, reads DAGVTQSPTHLIKTRGQQVTLRCSPISGHKSVSWYQQVLGQGPQFIFQYYEKEERGRGNFPDRFSARQFPNYSSELNVNALLLGDSALYLCASSLEPGNSNQPQHFGDGTRLSIL.

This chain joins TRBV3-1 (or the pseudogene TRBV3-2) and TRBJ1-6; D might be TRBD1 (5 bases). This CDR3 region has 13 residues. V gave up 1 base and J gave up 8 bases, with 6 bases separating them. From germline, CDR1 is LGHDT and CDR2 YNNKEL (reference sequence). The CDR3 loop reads CASSQGGYSPLHF. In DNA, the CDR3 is TGTGCCAGCAGCCAAGGGGGGTATTCACCCCTCCACTTT.

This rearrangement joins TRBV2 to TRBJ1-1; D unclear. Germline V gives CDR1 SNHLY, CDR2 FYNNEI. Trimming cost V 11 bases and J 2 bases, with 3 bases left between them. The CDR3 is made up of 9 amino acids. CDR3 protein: CALNTEAFF. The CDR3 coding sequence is TGTGCCCTCAACACTGAAGCTTTCTTT.

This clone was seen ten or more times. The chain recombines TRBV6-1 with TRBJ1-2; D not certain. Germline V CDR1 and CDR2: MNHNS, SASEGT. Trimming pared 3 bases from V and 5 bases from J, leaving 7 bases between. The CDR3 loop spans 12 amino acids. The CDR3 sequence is CASSEGGYGYTF. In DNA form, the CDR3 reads TGTGCCAGCAGTGAGGGAGGGTATGGCTACACCTTC.

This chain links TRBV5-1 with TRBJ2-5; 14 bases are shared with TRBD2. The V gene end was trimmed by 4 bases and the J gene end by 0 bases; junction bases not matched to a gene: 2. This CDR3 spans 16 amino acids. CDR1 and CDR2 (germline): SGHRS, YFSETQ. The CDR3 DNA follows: TGCGCCAGCAGCGCGGGACTAGCGGGGGACCAAGAGACCCAGTACTTC. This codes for CASSAGLAGDQETQYF.

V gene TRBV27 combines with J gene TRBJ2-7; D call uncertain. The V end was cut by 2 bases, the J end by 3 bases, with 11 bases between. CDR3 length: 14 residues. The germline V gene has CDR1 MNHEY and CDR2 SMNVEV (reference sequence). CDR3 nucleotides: TGTGCCAGCAGTTTAGGAACGGCTGTCTACGAGCAGTACTTC. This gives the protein CASSLGTAVYEQYF.

The CDR3 here is CASSPQGTGNQPQHF. For the CDR3, the DNA is TGTGCCAGCAGTCCTCAGGGGACAGGCAATCAGCCCCAGCATTTT. This chain uses TRBV6-5 with TRBJ1-5, with TRBD1 identical over 7 bases. The CDR3 is 15 residues long. The V segment lost 5 bases and the J segment 2 bases; nucleotides outside the gene matches: 6. Per germline, CDR1 MNHEY and CDR2 SVGAGI.

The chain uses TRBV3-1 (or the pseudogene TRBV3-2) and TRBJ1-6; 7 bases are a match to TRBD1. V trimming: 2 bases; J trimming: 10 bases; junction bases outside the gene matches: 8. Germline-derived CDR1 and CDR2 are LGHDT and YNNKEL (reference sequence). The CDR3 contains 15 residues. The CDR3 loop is CASSQRTGGGSPLHF. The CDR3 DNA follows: TGTGCCAGCAGCCAAAGGACAGGCGGTGGATCACCCCTCCACTTT.

CDR3 region: CASSEALRGLFGESTEAFF. CDR3 in DNA: TGTGCCAGCAGTGAAGCGCTTCGGGGTTTGTTTGGAGAGAGCACTGAAGCTTTCTTT. The chain employs TRBV6-1 and TRBJ1-1; D ambiguous. The ends were cut back, 0 bases at V and 4 bases at J, with 24 bases in the middle. Germline CDR1 reads MNHNS; CDR2 reads SASEGT. This CDR3 contains 19 residues.

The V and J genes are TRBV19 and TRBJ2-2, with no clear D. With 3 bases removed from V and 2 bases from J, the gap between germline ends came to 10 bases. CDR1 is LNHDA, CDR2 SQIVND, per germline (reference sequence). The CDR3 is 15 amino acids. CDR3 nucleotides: TGTGCCAGTAGTATGGCACTGTTAAACACCGGGGAGCTGTTTTTT. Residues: CASSMALLNTGELFF.

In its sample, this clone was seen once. In DNA, the CDR3 is TGTGCCAGTAATAAGGGGTGGTCTAATGAAAAACTGTTTTTT. It translates to CASNKGWSNEKLFF. V and J are TRBV19 and TRBJ1-4; a possible D gene is TRBD1 (5 bases). V was shortened by 7 bases and J by 3 bases, with 12 bases between the two germline ends. There are 14 residues in the CDR3. The V gene's germline CDR1 is LNHDA and CDR2 SQIVND (reference sequence).

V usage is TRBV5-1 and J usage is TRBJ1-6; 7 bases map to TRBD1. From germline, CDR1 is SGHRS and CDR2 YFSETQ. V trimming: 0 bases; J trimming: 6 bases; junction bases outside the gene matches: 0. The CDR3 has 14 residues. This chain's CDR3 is CASSLGQGNSPLHF. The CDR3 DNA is TGCGCCAGCAGCTTGGGACAGGGTAATTCACCCCTCCACTTT.

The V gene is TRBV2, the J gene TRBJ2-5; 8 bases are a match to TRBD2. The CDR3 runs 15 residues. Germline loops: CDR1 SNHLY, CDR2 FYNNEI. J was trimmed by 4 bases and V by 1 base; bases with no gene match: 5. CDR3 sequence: CASSEGSGGGETQYF. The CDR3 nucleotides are TGTGCCAGCAGTGAAGGGAGCGGGGGAGGAGAGACCCAGTACTTC.

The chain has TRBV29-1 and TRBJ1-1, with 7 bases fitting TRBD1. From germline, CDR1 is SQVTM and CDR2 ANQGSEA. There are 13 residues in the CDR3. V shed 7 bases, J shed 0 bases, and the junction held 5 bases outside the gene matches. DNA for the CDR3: TGCAGCGGAGGGGACAGAGTGAACACTGAAGCTTTCTTT. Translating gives CSGGDRVNTEAFF.